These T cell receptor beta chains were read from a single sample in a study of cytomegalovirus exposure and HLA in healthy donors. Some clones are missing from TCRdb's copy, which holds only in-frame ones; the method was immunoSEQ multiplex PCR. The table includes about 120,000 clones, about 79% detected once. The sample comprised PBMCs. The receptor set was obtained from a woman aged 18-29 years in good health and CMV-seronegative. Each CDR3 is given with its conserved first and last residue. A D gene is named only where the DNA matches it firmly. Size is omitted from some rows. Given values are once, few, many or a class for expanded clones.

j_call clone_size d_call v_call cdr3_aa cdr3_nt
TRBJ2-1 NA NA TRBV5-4 CASRQRFKNEQFF TGTGCCAGCAGACAGCGGTTTAAAAATGAGCAGTTCTTC
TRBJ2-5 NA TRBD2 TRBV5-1 CASSPGLAGVETQYF TGCGCCAGCAGCCCGGGACTAGCGGGAGTCGAGACCCAGTACTTC
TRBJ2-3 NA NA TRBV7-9 CASRSRITDTQYF TGTGCCAGCAGAAGCAGGATCACAGATACGCAGTATTTT
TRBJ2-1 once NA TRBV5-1 CASSLPSSYNEQFF TGCGCCAGCAGCCTCCCCAGTTCCTACAATGAGCAGTTCTTC
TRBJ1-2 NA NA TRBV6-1 CASSEGYDSGYTF TGTGCCAGCAGTGAAGGGTACGACAGTGGCTACACCTTC
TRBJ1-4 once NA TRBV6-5 CASRLPGDNEKLFF TGTGCCAGCAGGTTACCAGGGGATAATGAAAAACTGTTTTTT
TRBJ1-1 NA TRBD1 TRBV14 CASSLKLGTGASNTEAFF TGTGCCAGCAGCCTCAAATTGGGGACAGGGGCCTCGAACACTGAAGCTTTCTTT
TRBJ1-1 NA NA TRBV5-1 CASSPTKMNTEAFF TGCGCCAGCTCCCCGACAAAGATGAACACTGAAGCTTTCTTT
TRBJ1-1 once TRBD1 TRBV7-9 CASSQTGGTEAFF TGTGCCAGCAGCCAGACAGGGGGCACTGAAGCTTTCTTT
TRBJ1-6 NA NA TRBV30 CAWSSGFLKRSPLHF TGTGCCTGGAGTTCAGGATTCCTAAAGCGGTCACCCCTCCACTTT
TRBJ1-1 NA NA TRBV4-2 CASSQEQDTEAFF TGTGCCAGCAGCCAAGAGCAGGACACTGAAGCTTTCTTT
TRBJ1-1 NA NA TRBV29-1 CSARRGTEAFF TGCAGCGCCCGCCGAGGCACTGAAGCTTTCTTT
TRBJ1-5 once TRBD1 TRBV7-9 CASSPTGLNQPQHF TGTGCCAGCAGCCCGACAGGGTTGAATCAGCCCCAGCATTTT
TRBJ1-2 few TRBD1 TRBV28 CASSLLRGYGYTF TGTGCCAGCAGTTTACTCAGGGGGTATGGCTACACCTTC
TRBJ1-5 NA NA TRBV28 CASRSEGAGQPQHF TGTGCCAGCAGAAGCGAGGGAGCTGGTCAGCCCCAGCATTTT
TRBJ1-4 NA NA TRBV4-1 CASSQDGKTFPEKLFF TGCGCCAGCAGCCAAGACGGGAAGACATTCCCCGAAAAACTGTTTTTT
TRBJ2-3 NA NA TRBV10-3 CAISEFRVGRTDTQYF TGTGCCATCAGTGAGTTCAGGGTCGGGCGGACAGATACGCAGTATTTT
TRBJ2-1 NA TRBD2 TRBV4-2 CASRPERGGRNEQFF TGTGCCAGCAGACCTGAGCGGGGGGGCCGGAATGAGCAGTTCTTC
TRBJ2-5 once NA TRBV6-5 CASGMAGAETQYF TGTGCCAGCGGTATGGCGGGGGCGGAGACCCAGTACTTC
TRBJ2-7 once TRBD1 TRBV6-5 CASSRDRVYEQYF TGTGCCAGCAGCCGGGACAGGGTCTACGAGCAGTACTTC
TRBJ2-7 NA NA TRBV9 CASSVNLAPTYEQYF TGTGCCAGCAGCGTAAACCTAGCTCCCACCTACGAGCAGTACTTC
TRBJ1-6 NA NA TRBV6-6 CASSYADYRGSPLHF TGTGCCAGCAGTTACGCGGACTATCGGGGTTCACCCCTCCACTTT
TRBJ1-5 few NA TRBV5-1 CASSPQGHQPQHF TGCGCCAGCAGCCCACAGGGCCATCAGCCCCAGCATTTT
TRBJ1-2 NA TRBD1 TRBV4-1 CASSQTTGGAYGYTF TGCGCCAGCAGCCAGACCACAGGGGGCGCGTATGGCTACACCTTC
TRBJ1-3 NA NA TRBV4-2 CASSRGDRSSGNTIYF TGTGCCAGCAGCCGGGGAGACAGGAGCTCTGGAAACACCATATATTTT
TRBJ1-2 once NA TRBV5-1 CASSLGRREDGYTF TGCGCCAGCAGCTTAGGGAGAAGAGAAGATGGCTACACCTTC
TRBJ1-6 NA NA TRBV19 CASRLRGGGNSPLHF TGTGCCAGTAGATTAAGGGGGGGTGGGAATTCACCCCTCCACTTT
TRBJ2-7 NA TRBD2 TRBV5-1 CASSLGPPGTSGREQYF TGCGCCAGCAGCTTGGGACCCCCCGGGACTAGTGGGAGGGAGCAGTACTTC
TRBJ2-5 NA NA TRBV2 CASKGWGVGETQYF TGTGCCTCTAAGGGTTGGGGGGTGGGGGAGACCCAGTACTTC
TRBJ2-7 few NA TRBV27 CASSFRGRGYEQYF TGTGCCAGCAGTTTTAGGGGGAGGGGGTACGAGCAGTACTTC
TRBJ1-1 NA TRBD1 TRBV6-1 CASSERGRTEAFF TGTGCCAGCAGTGAAAGGGGGCGAACTGAAGCTTTCTTT
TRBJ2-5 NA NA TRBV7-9 CASTKSFAVSLEETQYF TGTGCCAGCACTAAAAGTTTTGCGGTCAGCTTAGAGGAGACCCAGTACTTC
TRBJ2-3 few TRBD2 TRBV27 CASKLLAGGLDTQYF TGTGCCAGCAAACTCCTAGCGGGGGGGCTTGATACGCAGTATTTT
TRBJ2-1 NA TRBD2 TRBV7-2 CASSFTAGGLDEQFF TGTGCCAGCAGCTTCACCGCGGGGGGGCTGGATGAGCAGTTCTTC
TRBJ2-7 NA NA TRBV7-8 CASSHWVGGSYEQYF TGTGCCAGCAGCCATTGGGTGGGGGGTTCCTACGAGCAGTACTTC
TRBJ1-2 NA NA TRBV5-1 CASSQGDYGYTF TGCGCCAGCAGCCAGGGTGACTATGGCTACACCTTC
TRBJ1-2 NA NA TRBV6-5 CASSRGQWGYTF TGTGCCAGCAGTCGCGGACAGTGGGGCTACACCTTC
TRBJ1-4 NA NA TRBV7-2 CASSLYGQGSGKLFF TGTGCCAGCAGCTTATATGGGCAGGGGAGCGGTAAACTGTTTTTT
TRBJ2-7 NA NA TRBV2 CASSGREEVYEQYF TGTGCCAGCAGTGGAAGAGAGGAGGTCTACGAGCAGTACTTC
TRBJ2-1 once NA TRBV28 CASSFGKPVQFF TGTGCCAGCAGTTTCGGTAAACCCGTTCAGTTCTTC
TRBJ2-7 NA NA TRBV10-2 CASSDRGSEQYF TGCGCCAGCAGTGATCGTGGGAGCGAGCAGTACTTC
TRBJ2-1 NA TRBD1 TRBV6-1 CASQAQTGYNEQFF TGTGCCAGCCAGGCCCAGACAGGGTACAATGAGCAGTTCTTC
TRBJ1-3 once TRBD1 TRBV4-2 CASSHRTGGAGNTIYF TGTGCCAGCAGCCACAGGACAGGGGGTGCGGGAAACACCATATATTTT
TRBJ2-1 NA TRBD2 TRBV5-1 CASSLTSGRGYNEQFF TGCGCCAGCAGCTTGACTAGCGGGAGGGGGTACAATGAGCAGTTCTTC
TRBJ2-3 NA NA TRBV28 CASTGSTDTQYF TGTGCCAGCACAGGGAGCACAGATACGCAGTATTTT
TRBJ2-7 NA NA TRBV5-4 CASSGGTAYEQYF TGTGCCAGCAGCGGCGGGACAGCCTACGAGCAGTACTTC
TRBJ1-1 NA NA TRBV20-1 CSAIQGSEAFF TGCAGTGCTATACAGGGCTCTGAAGCTTTCTTT
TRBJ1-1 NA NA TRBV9 CASSVVSGDTEAFF TGTGCCAGCAGCGTAGTGTCAGGGGACACTGAAGCTTTCTTT
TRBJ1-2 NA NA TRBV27 CASGPISSSAHGYTF TGTGCCAGCGGCCCGATCTCATCCTCCGCCCATGGCTACACCTTC
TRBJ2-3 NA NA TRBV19 CASSIIADTDTQYF TGTGCCAGTAGTATAATAGCTGACACAGATACGCAGTATTTT
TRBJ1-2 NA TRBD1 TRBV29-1 CSVEIPGQYYGYTF TGCAGCGTTGAGATACCGGGACAGTACTATGGCTACACCTTC
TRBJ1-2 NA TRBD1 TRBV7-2 CASSPDHITGGSYGYTF TGTGCCAGCAGCCCAGATCACATAACAGGGGGGAGCTATGGCTACACCTTC
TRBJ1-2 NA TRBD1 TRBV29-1 CSVGTGGGGYTF TGCAGCGTTGGGACAGGGGGCGGTGGCTACACCTTC
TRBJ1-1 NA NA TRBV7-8 CASSPSSGVGTSEAFF TGTGCCAGCAGCCCGAGCTCAGGGGTGGGTACGTCTGAAGCTTTCTTT
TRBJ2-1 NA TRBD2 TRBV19 CASSITGTSGGASYDEQFF TGTGCCAGTAGTATTACCGGGACTAGCGGGGGGGCGTCGTACGATGAGCAGTTCTTC